A selection of T cell receptor beta chains follows, all from one sample in a study of OX40 agonist ivuxolimab in advanced cancers. Sequencing was performed with immunoSEQ multiplex PCR; in TCRdb, only in-frame clones are kept and a portion is missing. The data hold about 5,100 clones, with around 66% observed a single time. Specimen: CD4+ or CD8+ T cells sorted from blood, collected in a trial of the OX40 agonist ivuxolimab. The receptors shown here come from an adult with an advanced solid tumor such as melanoma, head and neck, liver or kidney cancer. The CDR3 runs from the conserved cysteine through the conserved F or W. A D gene is named only where the DNA matches it firmly. Size tells how often a clone was seen (once, few, many) or the class of an expanded clone, and some rows leave it out.

j_call | v_call | clone_size | d_call | cdr3_nt | cdr3_aa
TRBJ2-3 | TRBV2 | . | . | TGTGCCAGCTCAGTGGGCCAACGGGCAGATACGCAGTATTTT | CASSVGQRADTQYF
TRBJ2-1 | TRBV7-9 | . | . | TGTGCCAGCAGCTTAGCGGGAAGCTACAATGAGCAGTTCTTC | CASSLAGSYNEQFF
TRBJ2-7 | TRBV27 | . | TRBD1 | TGTGCCAGCAGCCCTGGGACAGGTAGCTCCTACGAGCAGTACTTC | CASSPGTGSSYEQYF
TRBJ2-5 | TRBV2 | . | . | TGTGCCAGCACCGTAGCCCCGATTGGGCCCACGGGGGAGACCCAGTACTTC | CASTVAPIGPTGETQYF
TRBJ2-7 | TRBV7-9 | . | . | TGTGCCACTCAAAGCCTAAGCTCCTACGAGCAGTACTTC | CATQSLSSYEQYF
TRBJ1-3 | TRBV6-1 | . | . | TGTGCCAGCAGTGAATTAAGACGGAGCTCTGGAAACACCATATATTTT | CASSELRRSSGNTIYF
TRBJ2-1 | TRBV19 | . | . | TGTGCCAGTAGTATTGGCCCAGGCAATGAGCAGTTCTTC | CASSIGPGNEQFF
TRBJ1-4 | TRBV27 | . | . | TGTGCCAGCAGTACCGACAGTCCCCCTGAAAAACTGTTTTTT | CASSTDSPPEKLFF
TRBJ1-2 | TRBV29-1 | once | . | TGCAGCGTCGCGAGTGGGACTCGTAACTATGGCTACACCTTC | CSVASGTRNYGYTF
TRBJ1-3 | TRBV28 | . | TRBD1 | TGTGCCAGCAGCACACCTACGGGACAGGGGGTTTCTGGAAACACCATATATTTT | CASSTPTGQGVSGNTIYF
TRBJ2-6 | TRBV9 | . | . | TGTGCCAGCACACAGATGTACAGTCGGGCCAACGTCCTGACTTTC | CASTQMYSRANVLTF
TRBJ1-2 | TRBV7-9 | . | . | TGTGCCAGCAGCCCCCCCAGTTTAGCTAACTATGGCTACACCTTC | CASSPPSLANYGYTF
TRBJ1-6 | TRBV7-8 | . | TRBD1 | TGTGCCAGCAGCTTAGGGGGGACAGGGCTTAATTCACCCCTCCACTTT | CASSLGGTGLNSPLHF
TRBJ1-2 | TRBV9 | medium-sized | TRBD1 | TGTGCCAGCAGCGCCCCAGCCGACAGGGGGCAGTCTGGCTACACCTTC | CASSAPADRGQSGYTF
TRBJ2-7 | TRBV27 | . | . | TGTGCCAGCCGGTACCGGAAATCCTACGAGCAGTACTTC | CASRYRKSYEQYF
TRBJ2-6 | TRBV28 | . | . | TGTGCCAGCAGTGGCGAAATCCTTGACCAAAGTCGGGCCAACGTCCTGACTTTC | CASSGEILDQSRANVLTF
TRBJ2-1 | TRBV5-4 | . | TRBD1 | TGTGCCAGCAGCTTACCGGGACAGGGGATCTATGAGCAGTTCTTC | CASSLPGQGIYEQFF
TRBJ1-4 | TRBV7-9 | . | . | TGTGCCAGCAGCCCCCCATTTCCACTGGATGAAAAACTGTTTTTT | CASSPPFPLDEKLFF
TRBJ1-2 | TRBV6-6 | . | . | TGTGCCAGCAGTATGCAGGGCCCTACTAACTATGGCTACACCTTC | CASSMQGPTNYGYTF
TRBJ2-7 | TRBV6-5 | . | TRBD1 | TGTGCCAGCAGACAGCCGGGACAGGCCTACGAGCAGTACTTC | CASRQPGQAYEQYF
TRBJ2-1 | TRBV7-9 | once | . | TGTGCCAGCAGCCCGCACGGGAGCTCCTACAATGAGCAGTTCTTC | CASSPHGSSYNEQFF
TRBJ1-5 | TRBV15 | . | . | TGTGCCACCAGGAGCGAAAGTAGAAATCAGCCCCAGCATTTT | CATRSESRNQPQHF
TRBJ2-5 | TRBV7-8 | few | . | TGTGCCAGCAGCTTAGATAACAGCTTTATGGTGACCCAGTACTTC | CASSLDNSFMVTQYF
TRBJ1-2 | TRBV11-2 | . | TRBD1 | TGTGCCAGCAGCTCAGGGACAGGCAACGGCTACACCTTC | CASSSGTGNGYTF
TRBJ2-1 | TRBV2 | few | TRBD2 | TGTGCCAGCAGTGGAGGAGCGGGGTTTTACAATGAGCAGTTCTTC | CASSGGAGFYNEQFF
TRBJ2-2 | TRBV7-8 | . | . | TGTGCCAGCAGCTTCTCACCCGCGAACACCGGGGAGCTGTTTTTT | CASSFSPANTGELFF
TRBJ1-2 | TRBV6-6 | . | . | TGTGCCAGCAGTTATAGCAGGGGCAGAAACTATGGCTACACCTTC | CASSYSRGRNYGYTF
TRBJ1-1 | TRBV18 | . | TRBD1 | TGTGCCAGCTCACGCGCCGGGACAGACCTACTTAACACTGAAGCTTTCTTT | CASSRAGTDLLNTEAFF
TRBJ2-3 | TRBV27 | . | TRBD2 | TGTGCCAGCAGTTCCCCAAATCCGGGACTAGCGGGGCACCACACAGATACGCAGTATTTT | CASSSPNPGLAGHHTDTQYF
TRBJ1-1 | TRBV27 | . | . | TGTGCCAGCAGGATGACACCAAGCACTGAAGCTTTCTTT | CASRMTPSTEAFF